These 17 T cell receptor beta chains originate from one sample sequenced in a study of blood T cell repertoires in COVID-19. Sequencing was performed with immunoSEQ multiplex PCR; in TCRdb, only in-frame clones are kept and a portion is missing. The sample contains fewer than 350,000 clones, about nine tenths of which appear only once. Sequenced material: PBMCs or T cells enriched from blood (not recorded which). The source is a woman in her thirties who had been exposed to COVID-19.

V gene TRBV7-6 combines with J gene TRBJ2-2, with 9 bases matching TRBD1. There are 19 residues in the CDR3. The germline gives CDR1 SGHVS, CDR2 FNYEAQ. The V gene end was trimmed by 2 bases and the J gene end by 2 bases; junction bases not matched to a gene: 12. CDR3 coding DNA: TGTGCCAGCAGCTTAAAACCGGGACAGGGTTCGTCTAACACCGGGGAGCTGTTTTTT. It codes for CASSLKPGQGSSNTGELFF. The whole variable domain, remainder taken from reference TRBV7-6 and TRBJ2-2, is GAGVSQSPRYKVTKRGQDVALRCDPISGHVSLYWYRQALGQGPEFLTYFNYEAQQDKSGLPNDRFSAERPEGSISTLTIQRTEQRDSAMYRCASSLKPGQGSSNTGELFFGEGSRLTVL.

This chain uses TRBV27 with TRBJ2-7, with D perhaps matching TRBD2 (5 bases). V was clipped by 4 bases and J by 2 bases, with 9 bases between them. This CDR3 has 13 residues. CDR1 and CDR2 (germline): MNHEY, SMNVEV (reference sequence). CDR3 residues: CASSSGGAYEQYF. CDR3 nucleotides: TGTGCCAGCAGTTCAGGAGGAGCCTACGAGCAGTACTTC.

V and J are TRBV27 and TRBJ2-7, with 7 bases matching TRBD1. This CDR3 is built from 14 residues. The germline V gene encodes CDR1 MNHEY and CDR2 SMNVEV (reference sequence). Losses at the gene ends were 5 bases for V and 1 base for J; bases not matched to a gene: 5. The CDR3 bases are TGTGCCAGCAGTCCAGGGGGATCATCCTACGAGCAGTACTTC. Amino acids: CASSPGGSSYEQYF.

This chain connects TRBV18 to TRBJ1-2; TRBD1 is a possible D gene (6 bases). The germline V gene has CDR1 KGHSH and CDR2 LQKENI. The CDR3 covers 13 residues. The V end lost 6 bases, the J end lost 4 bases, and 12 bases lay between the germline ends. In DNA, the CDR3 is TGTGCCAGCTCTGAACGGGACACCTATGGCTACACCTTC. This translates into CASSERDTYGYTF.

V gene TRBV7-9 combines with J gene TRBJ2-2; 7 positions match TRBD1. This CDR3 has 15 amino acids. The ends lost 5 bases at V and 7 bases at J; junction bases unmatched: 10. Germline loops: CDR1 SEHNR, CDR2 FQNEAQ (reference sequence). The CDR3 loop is CASSLGQVGHGELFF. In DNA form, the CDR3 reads TGTGCCAGCAGCCTTGGACAGGTCGGTCACGGGGAGCTGTTTTTT.

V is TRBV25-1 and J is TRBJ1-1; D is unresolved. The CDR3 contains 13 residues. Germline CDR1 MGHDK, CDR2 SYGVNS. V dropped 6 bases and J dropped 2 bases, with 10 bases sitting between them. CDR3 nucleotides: TGTGCCAGCAGGGCGGGTCTCAACACTGAAGCTTTCTTT. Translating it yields CASRAGLNTEAFF. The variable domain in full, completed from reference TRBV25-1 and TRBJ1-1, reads EADIYQTPRYLVIGTGKKITLECSQTMGHDKMYWYQQDPGMELHLIHYSYGVNSTEKGDLSSESTVSRIRTEHFPLTLESARPSHTSQYLCASRAGLNTEAFFGQGTRLTVV.

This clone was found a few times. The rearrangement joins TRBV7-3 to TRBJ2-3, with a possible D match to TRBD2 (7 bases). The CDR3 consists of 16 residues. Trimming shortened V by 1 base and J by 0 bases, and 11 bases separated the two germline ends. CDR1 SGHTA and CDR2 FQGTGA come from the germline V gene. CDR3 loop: CASSLSGGLSTDTQYF. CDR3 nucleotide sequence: TGTGCCAGCAGCTTAAGCGGGGGCCTAAGCACAGATACGCAGTATTTT.

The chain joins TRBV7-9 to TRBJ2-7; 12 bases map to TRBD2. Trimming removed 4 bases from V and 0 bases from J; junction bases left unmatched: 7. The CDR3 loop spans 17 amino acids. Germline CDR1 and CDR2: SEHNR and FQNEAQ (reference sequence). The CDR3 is CASSSVGLAGISYEQYF. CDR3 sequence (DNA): TGTGCCAGCAGCTCCGTGGGACTAGCGGGCATCTCCTACGAGCAGTACTTC.

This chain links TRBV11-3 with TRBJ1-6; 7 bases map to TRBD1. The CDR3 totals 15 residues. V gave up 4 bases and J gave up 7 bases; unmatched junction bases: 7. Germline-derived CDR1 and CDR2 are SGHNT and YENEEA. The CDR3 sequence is CASSSLQGMNSPLHF. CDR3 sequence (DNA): TGTGCCAGCAGCTCACTACAGGGGATGAATTCACCCCTCCACTTT.

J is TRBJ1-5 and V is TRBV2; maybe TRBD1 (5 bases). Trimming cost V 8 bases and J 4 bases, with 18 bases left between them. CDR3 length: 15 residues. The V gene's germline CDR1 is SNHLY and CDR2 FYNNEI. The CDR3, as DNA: TGTGCCAGCGGCTCGGATCAGGGCTGGAATCAGCCCCAGCATTTT. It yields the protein CASGSDQGWNQPQHF.

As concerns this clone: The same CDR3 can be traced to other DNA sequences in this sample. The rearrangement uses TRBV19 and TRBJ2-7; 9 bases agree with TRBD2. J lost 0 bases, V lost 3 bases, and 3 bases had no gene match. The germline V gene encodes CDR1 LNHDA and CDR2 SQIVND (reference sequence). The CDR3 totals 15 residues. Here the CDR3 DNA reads TGTGCCAGTAGTATCCTAGCGGGGTCCTCCTACGAGCAGTACTTC. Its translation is CASSILAGSSYEQYF.

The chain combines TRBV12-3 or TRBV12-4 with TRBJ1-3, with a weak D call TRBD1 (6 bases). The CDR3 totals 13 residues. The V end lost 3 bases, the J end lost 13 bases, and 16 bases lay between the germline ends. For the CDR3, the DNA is TGTGCCAGCAGTTTGGACAGAGGCCTAAGAATATATTTT. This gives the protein CASSLDRGLRIYF.

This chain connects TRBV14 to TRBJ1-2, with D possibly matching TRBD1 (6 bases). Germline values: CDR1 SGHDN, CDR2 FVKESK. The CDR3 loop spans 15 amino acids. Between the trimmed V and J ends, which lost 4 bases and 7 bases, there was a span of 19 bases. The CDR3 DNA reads TGTGCCAGCAGCCCTTTTAACAGGGACACGCGTGGCTACACCTTC. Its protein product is CASSPFNRDTRGYTF.

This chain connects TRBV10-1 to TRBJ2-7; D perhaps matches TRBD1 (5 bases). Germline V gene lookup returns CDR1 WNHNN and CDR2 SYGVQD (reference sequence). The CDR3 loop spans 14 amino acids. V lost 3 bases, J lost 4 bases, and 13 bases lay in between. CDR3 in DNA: TGCGCCAGCAGTGAAGGGGCCGCTCGGTACGAGCAGTACTTC. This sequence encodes CASSEGAARYEQYF.

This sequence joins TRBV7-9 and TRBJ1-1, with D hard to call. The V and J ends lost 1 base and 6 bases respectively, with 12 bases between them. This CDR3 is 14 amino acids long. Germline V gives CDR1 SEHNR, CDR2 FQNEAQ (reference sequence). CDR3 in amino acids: CASSLGTRHAEAFF. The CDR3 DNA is TGTGCCAGCAGCTTAGGTACGAGACACGCTGAAGCTTTCTTT.

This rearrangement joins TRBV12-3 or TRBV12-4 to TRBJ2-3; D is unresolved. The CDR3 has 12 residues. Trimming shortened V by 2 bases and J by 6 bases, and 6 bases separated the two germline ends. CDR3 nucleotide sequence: TGTGCCAGCAGTTTACCGGTGGATACGCAGTATTTT. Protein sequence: CASSLPVDTQYF.

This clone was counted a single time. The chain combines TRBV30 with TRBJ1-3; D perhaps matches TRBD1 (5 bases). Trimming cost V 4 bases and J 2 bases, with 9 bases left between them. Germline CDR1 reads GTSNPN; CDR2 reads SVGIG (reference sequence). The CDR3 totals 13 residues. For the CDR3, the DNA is TGTGCCTGGACACCGGGGGCTGGAAACACCATATATTTT. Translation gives CAWTPGAGNTIYF.